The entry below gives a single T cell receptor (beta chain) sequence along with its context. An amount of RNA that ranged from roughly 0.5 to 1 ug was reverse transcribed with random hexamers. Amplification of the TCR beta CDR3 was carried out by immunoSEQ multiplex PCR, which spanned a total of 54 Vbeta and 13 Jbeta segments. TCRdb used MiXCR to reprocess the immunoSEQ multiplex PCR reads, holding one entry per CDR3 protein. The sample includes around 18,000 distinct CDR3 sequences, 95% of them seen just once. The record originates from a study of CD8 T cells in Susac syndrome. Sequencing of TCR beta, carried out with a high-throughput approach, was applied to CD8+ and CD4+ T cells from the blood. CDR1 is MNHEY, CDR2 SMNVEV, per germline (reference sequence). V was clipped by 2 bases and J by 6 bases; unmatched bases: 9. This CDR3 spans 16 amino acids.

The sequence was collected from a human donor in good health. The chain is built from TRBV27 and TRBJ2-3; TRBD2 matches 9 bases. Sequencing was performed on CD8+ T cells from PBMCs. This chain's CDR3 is CASSLGREGLGDTQYF. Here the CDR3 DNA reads TGTGCCAGCAGTTTAGGGCGGGAGGGCCTGGGGGATACGCAGTATTTT.